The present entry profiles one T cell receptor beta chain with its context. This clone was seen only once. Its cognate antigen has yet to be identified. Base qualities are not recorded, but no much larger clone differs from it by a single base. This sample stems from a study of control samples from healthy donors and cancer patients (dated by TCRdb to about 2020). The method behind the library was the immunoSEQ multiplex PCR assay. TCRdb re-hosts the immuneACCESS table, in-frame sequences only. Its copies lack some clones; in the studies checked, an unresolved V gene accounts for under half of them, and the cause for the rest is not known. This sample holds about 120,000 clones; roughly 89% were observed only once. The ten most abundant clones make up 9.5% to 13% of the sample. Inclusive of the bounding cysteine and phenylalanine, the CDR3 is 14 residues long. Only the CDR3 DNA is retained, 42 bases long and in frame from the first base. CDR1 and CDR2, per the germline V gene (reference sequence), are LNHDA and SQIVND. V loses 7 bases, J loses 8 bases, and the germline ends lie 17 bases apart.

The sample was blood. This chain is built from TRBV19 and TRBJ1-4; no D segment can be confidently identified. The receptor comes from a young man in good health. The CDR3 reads CASNRGVGGEKLFF. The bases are TGTGCCAGTAACCGCGGAGTTGGAGGAGAAAAACTGTTTTTT.